Listed below are T cell receptor beta chains from one sample, sequenced in a study of blood T cell repertoires in COVID-19. Profiled with immunoSEQ multiplex PCR; TCRdb holds only in-frame clones, not every one. The profile shows 100,000 to 140,000 clones, around 88% of them singletons. Sample: peripheral blood. Source of these receptors: a man in his forties or fifties with active or convalescent COVID-19. The CDR3 runs from the conserved cysteine through the conserved F or W. The D gene is left open where the match is weak. Some rows have no size entry. The others give once, few or many, or a class for an expanded clone.

TGTGCCAGTCGAGGGTATTTAGACTATGGCTACACCTTC,CASRGYLDYGYTF,TRBV27,TRBJ1-2,.,few
TGTGCCAGCAGCCGGGAGGGGGGGACGGGTGAAAAACTGTTTTTT,CASSREGGTGEKLFF,TRBV6-6,TRBJ1-4,.,.
TGTGCCATCAGTCTTGACAGGGCAGAGTCACCCCTCCACTTT,CAISLDRAESPLHF,TRBV10-3,TRBJ1-6,TRBD1,.
TGTGCCACCAGTGATCCAGACAGGGATAGGAACACCATATATTTT,CATSDPDRDRNTIYF,TRBV24-1,TRBJ1-3,TRBD1,.
TGTGCCAGCAGTGACTCGCCGGGACAGGGGGCGCGGATACAGTTCTTC,CASSDSPGQGARIQFF,TRBV6-4,TRBJ2-1,TRBD1,.
TGTGCCATCAGCGGGACTAGAGGGAATGAGCAGTTCTTC,CAISGTRGNEQFF,TRBV10-3,TRBJ2-1,TRBD2,.
TGTGCCAGCTCGCCCGGGACTATTGGCTACGAGCAGTACTTC,CASSPGTIGYEQYF,TRBV18,TRBJ2-7,TRBD2,.
TGTGCCAGCAGTTCCGCGGTAGCGGTCCCCTACGAGCAGTACTTC,CASSSAVAVPYEQYF,TRBV6-5,TRBJ2-7,.,.
TGTGCCAGCAGCCAAGATTTGTCCAGGGGCACAGATACGCAGTATTTT,CASSQDLSRGTDTQYF,TRBV14,TRBJ2-3,.,.
TGTGCCACCAGCAGAGATCAGGGTATGTACGAGCAGTACTTC,CATSRDQGMYEQYF,TRBV15,TRBJ2-7,.,.
TGTGCCAGCAGTCGGGACAGGTGGGGCGATCAGCCCCAGCATTTT,CASSRDRWGDQPQHF,TRBV6-5,TRBJ1-5,TRBD1,.
TGTGCCTGGAGTGGGTGGGGCATGGGGTACACCTTC,CAWSGWGMGYTF,TRBV30,TRBJ1-2,.,.
TGTGCCAGCAGGGTTCAACTCAGGACTGAAGCTTTCTTT,CASRVQLRTEAFF,TRBV27,TRBJ1-1,.,.
TGTGCTAGCAGCATCGGACTAGCGGAAACAGATACGCAGTATTTT,CASSIGLAETDTQYF,TRBV7-7,TRBJ2-3,TRBD2,.
TGTGCCAGCAGTGAAGGGGGAGTATGGGGCTATGGCTACACCTTC,CASSEGGVWGYGYTF,TRBV2,TRBJ1-2,.,.
TGCAGCGTTTACGGCGGCGGGAGGAACGAGCAGTACTTC,CSVYGGGRNEQYF,TRBV29-1,TRBJ2-7,TRBD2,.
TGTGCCAGCAGCTCGACAGGGTCCGGAAACACCATATATTTT,CASSSTGSGNTIYF,TRBV5-6,TRBJ1-3,TRBD1,.
TGTGCCAGCAGCTTAGGGCAGGACTACACAGATACGCAGTATTTT,CASSLGQDYTDTQYF,TRBV7-9,TRBJ2-3,.,.
TGCAGCGTTGAACAAAATGAAAAACTGTTTTTT,CSVEQNEKLFF,TRBV29-1,TRBJ1-4,.,.
TGTGCCAGCAGTCCGATCCGGGACTTACTGGGCTACACCTTC,CASSPIRDLLGYTF,TRBV27,TRBJ1-2,.,.
TGTGCCAGCAGCACCTCCCTAGCCACCTTTACCCGGGACACTGAAGCTTTCTTT,CASSTSLATFTRDTEAFF,TRBV21-1,TRBJ1-1,.,.
TGTGCCAGCAGCTTAGAAGGAGGGATGGCTTTCTTT,CASSLEGGMAFF,TRBV11-2,TRBJ1-1,.,.
TGTGCCAGTAGTCGACAGGCGAGAGGCGAGCAGTACTTC,CASSRQARGEQYF,TRBV19,TRBJ2-7,.,.
TGTGCCAGCAATTCGGGAGTACCCGGGGAGCTGTTTTTT,CASNSGVPGELFF,TRBV12-3/TRBV12-4,TRBJ2-2,.,.
TGCGCCAGCAGCCGAGGGTTTAGCGGGAGGCCCGAGCAGTACTTC,CASSRGFSGRPEQYF,TRBV5-1,TRBJ2-7,TRBD2,.
TGTGCCAGCAGCTTACGGCGGGAGAGCAACGAGCAGTACTTC,CASSLRRESNEQYF,TRBV11-3,TRBJ2-7,TRBD2,.
TGCAGCGTTTTACTCACCTTTACGGAGACCCAGTACTTC,CSVLLTFTETQYF,TRBV29-1,TRBJ2-5,.,.
TGTGCCAGCTCACCTCTTGGGACAGCGAACACTGAAGCTTTCTTT,CASSPLGTANTEAFF,TRBV18,TRBJ1-1,TRBD1,.
TGTGCCAGCAGCTTACACAGGGGGCGCATAGGCTACGAGCAGTACTTC,CASSLHRGRIGYEQYF,TRBV21-1,TRBJ2-7,.,.